This T cell receptor beta chain is drawn from a study of post-analysis software for immune sequencing data. The study, taken as a whole, reports: Controls had lower frequencies than patients of five TRBV segments, which included TRBV5-6, TRBV5-1 and TRBV20-1.

Built from TCR beta cDNA, the libraries had unique molecular identifiers in them. Via MiXCR, TCRdb re-called the PCR reads, giving one row per CDR3 protein. The profile shows about 620,000 distinct CDR3 sequences, 40% to 50% of them singletons. Germline CDR1 SGHTA, CDR2 FQGNSA. The ends lost 5 bases at V and 4 bases at J; junction bases unmatched: 6. CDR3 length equals 14 residues. Comments on this clonotype: Its antigen remains unknown.

Sequences were obtained from blood. This clonotype was sampled from a girl between 5 and 17 years old with multiple sclerosis. The chain carries TRBV7-2 and TRBJ1-2; 8 bases line up with TRBD1. Here the CDR3 DNA reads TGTGCCAGCAGCGCAGGACAGGGCATCTATGGCTACACCTTC. This encodes CASSAGQGIYGYTF.